The 2 T cell receptor beta chains presented below share a single source sample, sequenced in a study of OX40 agonist ivuxolimab in advanced cancers. The data were produced by immunoSEQ multiplex PCR, yet TCRdb's version contains in-frame clones alone and is incomplete. The sample has roughly 79,000 clones; around 93% are singletons. Sequenced material: CD4+ or CD8+ T cells sorted from blood, taken in a trial of the OX40 agonist ivuxolimab. All receptors derive from an adult with an advanced solid tumor such as melanoma, head and neck, liver or kidney cancer.

The gene calls are TRBV19 and TRBJ2-5; D may correspond to TRBD1 or TRBD2 (5 bases each). The CDR3 length is 14 residues. Germline V CDR1 and CDR2: LNHDA, SQIVND (reference sequence). The V end lost 4 bases, the J end lost 4 bases, and 13 bases lay between the germline ends. CDR3 region: CASSTRRGPETQYF. In DNA form, the CDR3 reads TGTGCCAGTAGTACCCGCCGGGGACCAGAGACCCAGTACTTC.

This clone was detected only once. For the CDR3, the DNA is TGTGCCAGCAGTTACTCAGTGGCGGGAGGGGGCTACGAGCAGTACTTC. Translating it yields CASSYSVAGGGYEQYF. The genes are TRBV6-6 and TRBJ2-7, with TRBD2 matching over 9 bases. Looked up from germline, CDR1 is MNHNY and CDR2 is SVGAGI (reference sequence). The V segment lost 0 bases and the J segment 3 bases; nucleotides outside the gene matches: 6. CDR3 size: 16 residues.